The clone carrying this T cell receptor (beta chain) was recorded a few times. The record originates from a study of blood T cell repertoires in COVID-19. Study details: Acute and convalescent COVID-19 samples came from the United States, Italy and Spain. Sources were T cells, B-cell-depleted T cells, or PBMCs; the material itself was cDNA or gDNA.

Per the study methods: Estimation of nucleated cell counts was performed using reference gene primer amplification. Clones were read by immunoSEQ multiplex PCR, and TCRdb kept only the in-frame ones, dropping some. V, J and clone size derive from that table, while D and trimming were established from the DNA sequence. The sample contains approximately 150,000 clones, 84% of which appear only once. The CDR3 loop spans 17 amino acids. V was pared by 6 bases and J by 4 bases, with 14 bases of the junction left unmatched. Germline V lookup: CDR1 MNHEY, CDR2 SVGEGT. The rearrangement links TRBV6-2 or TRBV6-3 to TRBJ1-2; the match to TRBD1 covers 10 bases. What was sequenced was peripheral blood. The clonotype was recovered from a man between 70 and 80 years old with active or convalescent COVID-19. The CDR3 DNA reads TGTGCCAGCAGCCACCCCGGGACAGGGGCCTCCCCCTATGGCTACACCTTC. Its protein product is CASSHPGTGASPYGYTF.